This T cell receptor beta chain was recorded in a study of blood T cell repertoires in COVID-19. Turning to the study itself: Some COVID-19 samples were acute and others convalescent; all came from the United States, Italy and Spain. The cDNA or gDNA used as material had been derived from T cells, B-cell-depleted T cells, or PBMCs.

CDR1 is SNHLY and CDR2 is FYNNEI in the germline V gene. The CDR3 has 14 residues. V was trimmed by 7 bases and J by 7 bases, leaving 14 bases between them. Under the authors' procedure: Quantification of nucleated cells was approximated via reference gene primer amplification. The data were produced by immunoSEQ multiplex PCR, yet TCRdb's version contains in-frame clones alone and is incomplete. Clonal size and the V and J genes are those of that table, whereas D and trimming came from the DNA. Of 200,000 to 250,000 clones in the sample, 88% were seen once. The sequence derives from a woman aged 60-75 years with acute or convalescent COVID-19. V is TRBV2 and J is TRBJ1-6; D may be TRBD1 (6 bases). Sequencing input: peripheral blood. CDR3 sequence (DNA): TGTGCCAGCACCAGGACAGCTACCAATTCACCCCTCCACTTT. It specifies CASTRTATNSPLHF.